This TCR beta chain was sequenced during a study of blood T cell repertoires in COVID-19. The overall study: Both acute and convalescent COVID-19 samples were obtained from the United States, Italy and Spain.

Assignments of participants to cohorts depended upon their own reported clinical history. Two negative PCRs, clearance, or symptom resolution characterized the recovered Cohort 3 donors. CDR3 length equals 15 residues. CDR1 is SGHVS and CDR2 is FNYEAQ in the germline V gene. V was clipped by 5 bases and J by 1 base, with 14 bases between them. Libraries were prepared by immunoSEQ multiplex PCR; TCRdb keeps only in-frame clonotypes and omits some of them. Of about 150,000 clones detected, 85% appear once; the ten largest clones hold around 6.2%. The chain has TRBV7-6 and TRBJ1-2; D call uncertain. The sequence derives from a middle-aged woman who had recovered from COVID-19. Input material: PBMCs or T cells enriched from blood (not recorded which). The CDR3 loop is CASSPDGGNNYGYTF. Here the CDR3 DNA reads TGTGCCAGCAGCCCCGATGGAGGAAATAACTATGGCTACACCTTC.